These T cell receptor beta chains were read from a single sample in a study of T cell changes during pregnancy in multiple sclerosis. Assay used: immunoSEQ multiplex PCR; TCRdb lists only in-frame clones, some missing. Here the sample spans fewer than 70,000 clones, nearly 90% being singletons. Sample: peripheral blood, taken in the first trimester of pregnancy. These receptors all come from a female donor with multiple sclerosis, enrolled in a pregnancy study. Each CDR3 is given with its conserved first and last residue. Fields, in order: D gene, J gene, V gene, clone size, CDR3 protein, CDR3 DNA. A D gene is named only where the DNA matches it firmly. Only part of the rows carry a size: once, few, many, or a class if the clone is expanded.

D gene: -
J gene: TRBJ1-2
V gene: TRBV2
clone size: -
CDR3 protein: CASSEMPEDYGYTF
CDR3 DNA: TGTGCCAGCAGTGAGATGCCGGAGGATTATGGCTACACCTTC

D gene: TRBD1
J gene: TRBJ1-2
V gene: TRBV5-1
clone size: -
CDR3 protein: CASSLETGGAGYGYTF
CDR3 DNA: TGCGCCAGCAGCTTGGAAACAGGGGGCGCCGGGTATGGCTACACCTTC

D gene: TRBD1
J gene: TRBJ2-1
V gene: TRBV5-1
clone size: -
CDR3 protein: CASSLGGQGAYNEQFF
CDR3 DNA: TGCGCCAGCAGCTTGGGGGGACAGGGGGCCTACAATGAGCAGTTCTTC

D gene: TRBD1
J gene: TRBJ2-7
V gene: TRBV6-4
clone size: -
CDR3 protein: CASSEEPGQGYEQYF
CDR3 DNA: TGTGCCAGCAGTGAGGAACCGGGACAGGGCTACGAGCAGTACTTC

D gene: -
J gene: TRBJ1-1
V gene: TRBV18
clone size: -
CDR3 protein: CASSWAGDRTEAFF
CDR3 DNA: TGTGCCAGCTCATGGGCAGGGGATAGGACTGAAGCTTTCTTT

D gene: TRBD2
J gene: TRBJ2-5
V gene: TRBV9
clone size: -
CDR3 protein: CASSVSGRGTETQYF
CDR3 DNA: TGTGCCAGCAGCGTTAGCGGGAGGGGTACAGAGACCCAGTACTTC

D gene: TRBD1
J gene: TRBJ1-2
V gene: TRBV18
clone size: -
CDR3 protein: CASSPGTEADGYTF
CDR3 DNA: TGTGCCAGCTCACCCGGGACAGAGGCTGATGGCTACACCTTC

D gene: -
J gene: TRBJ1-2
V gene: TRBV6-5
clone size: -
CDR3 protein: CASSYGGGSYGYTF
CDR3 DNA: TGTGCCAGCAGTTACGGGGGGGGTAGCTATGGCTACACCTTC

D gene: -
J gene: TRBJ1-6
V gene: TRBV6-5
clone size: -
CDR3 protein: CASSYAGDGNSPLHF
CDR3 DNA: TGTGCCAGCAGTTACGCAGGGGACGGTAATTCACCCCTCCACTTT

D gene: -
J gene: TRBJ1-2
V gene: TRBV9
clone size: -
CDR3 protein: CASSPVRGGYTF
CDR3 DNA: TGTGCCAGCAGCCCCGTTCGGGGAGGCTACACCTTC

D gene: -
J gene: TRBJ2-1
V gene: TRBV30
clone size: -
CDR3 protein: CAWSVRYREQFF
CDR3 DNA: TGTGCCTGGAGTGTACGGTATCGTGAGCAGTTCTTC

D gene: TRBD2
J gene: TRBJ2-1
V gene: TRBV5-4
clone size: -
CDR3 protein: CASSYGTRRGLYNEQFF
CDR3 DNA: TGTGCCAGCAGTTACGGGACTAGGCGGGGGCTTTACAATGAGCAGTTCTTC

D gene: TRBD1
J gene: TRBJ1-5
V gene: TRBV7-6
clone size: -
CDR3 protein: CASSLEAGGSNQPQHF
CDR3 DNA: TGTGCCAGCAGCTTAGAGGCAGGGGGTAGCAATCAGCCCCAGCATTTT

D gene: TRBD1
J gene: TRBJ2-7
V gene: TRBV6-5
clone size: -
CDR3 protein: CASSGQGAQYF
CDR3 DNA: TGTGCCAGCAGTGGACAGGGGGCGCAGTACTTC

D gene: -
J gene: TRBJ1-1
V gene: TRBV10-3
clone size: -
CDR3 protein: CAIKKVEMNTEAFF
CDR3 DNA: TGTGCCATCAAGAAAGTGGAGATGAACACTGAAGCTTTCTTT

D gene: TRBD1
J gene: TRBJ2-1
V gene: TRBV7-9
clone size: -
CDR3 protein: CASSYSLRGQEQFF
CDR3 DNA: TGTGCCAGCAGCTACTCCCTCCGGGGACAGGAGCAGTTCTTC

D gene: TRBD1
J gene: TRBJ1-1
V gene: TRBV19
clone size: -
CDR3 protein: CASNRLDRGLNTEAFF
CDR3 DNA: TGTGCCAGTAATCGACTTGACAGGGGGCTGAACACTGAAGCTTTCTTT

D gene: TRBD1
J gene: TRBJ1-2
V gene: TRBV10-3
clone size: -
CDR3 protein: CAIGGTGVGYTF
CDR3 DNA: TGTGCCATCGGAGGAACAGGGGTTGGCTACACCTTC

D gene: TRBD1
J gene: TRBJ2-5
V gene: TRBV30
clone size: -
CDR3 protein: CAWSGGTGLGETQYF
CDR3 DNA: TGTGCCTGGAGTGGGGGGACAGGCCTAGGGGAGACCCAGTACTTC

D gene: TRBD1
J gene: TRBJ2-7
V gene: TRBV19
clone size: few
CDR3 protein: CASRPRTGGKNEQYF
CDR3 DNA: TGTGCCAGTAGGCCAAGGACAGGGGGGAAGAACGAGCAGTACTTC

D gene: -
J gene: TRBJ1-1
V gene: TRBV27
clone size: once
CDR3 protein: CASSFLTGTEAFF
CDR3 DNA: TGTGCCAGCAGTTTCCTCACAGGGACTGAAGCTTTCTTT

D gene: TRBD1
J gene: TRBJ1-1
V gene: TRBV5-6
clone size: -
CDR3 protein: CASSTGQGMNTEAFF
CDR3 DNA: TGTGCCAGCAGCACCGGACAGGGGATGAACACTGAAGCTTTCTTT

D gene: TRBD2
J gene: TRBJ2-3
V gene: TRBV7-9
clone size: -
CDR3 protein: CASSPRTSGTDTQYF
CDR3 DNA: TGTGCCAGCAGCCCGAGGACTAGCGGGACAGATACGCAGTATTTT

D gene: -
J gene: TRBJ1-1
V gene: TRBV5-6
clone size: -
CDR3 protein: CASSGGGINTEAFF
CDR3 DNA: TGTGCCAGCAGCGGGGGGGGGATTAACACTGAAGCTTTCTTT

D gene: -
J gene: TRBJ2-2
V gene: TRBV18
clone size: -
CDR3 protein: CASSPPRQEESYTGELFF
CDR3 DNA: TGTGCCAGCTCACCTCCGAGACAGGAAGAGTCTTACACCGGGGAGCTGTTTTTT

D gene: -
J gene: TRBJ1-2
V gene: TRBV19
clone size: -
CDR3 protein: CASSIRNYGYTF
CDR3 DNA: TGTGCCAGTAGTATCAGGAACTATGGCTACACCTTC

D gene: TRBD1
J gene: TRBJ1-5
V gene: TRBV10-3
clone size: once
CDR3 protein: CAISETDRVSQPQHF
CDR3 DNA: TGTGCCATCAGTGAGACGGACAGGGTGTCTCAGCCCCAGCATTTT

D gene: -
J gene: TRBJ1-1
V gene: TRBV7-8
clone size: -
CDR3 protein: CASSLGAGNTEAFF
CDR3 DNA: TGTGCCAGCAGCTTAGGGGCTGGGAACACTGAAGCTTTCTTT

D gene: -
J gene: TRBJ2-7
V gene: TRBV7-9
clone size: -
CDR3 protein: CASSSGRRFEQYF
CDR3 DNA: TGTGCCAGCAGTTCCGGGAGACGATTCGAGCAGTACTTC